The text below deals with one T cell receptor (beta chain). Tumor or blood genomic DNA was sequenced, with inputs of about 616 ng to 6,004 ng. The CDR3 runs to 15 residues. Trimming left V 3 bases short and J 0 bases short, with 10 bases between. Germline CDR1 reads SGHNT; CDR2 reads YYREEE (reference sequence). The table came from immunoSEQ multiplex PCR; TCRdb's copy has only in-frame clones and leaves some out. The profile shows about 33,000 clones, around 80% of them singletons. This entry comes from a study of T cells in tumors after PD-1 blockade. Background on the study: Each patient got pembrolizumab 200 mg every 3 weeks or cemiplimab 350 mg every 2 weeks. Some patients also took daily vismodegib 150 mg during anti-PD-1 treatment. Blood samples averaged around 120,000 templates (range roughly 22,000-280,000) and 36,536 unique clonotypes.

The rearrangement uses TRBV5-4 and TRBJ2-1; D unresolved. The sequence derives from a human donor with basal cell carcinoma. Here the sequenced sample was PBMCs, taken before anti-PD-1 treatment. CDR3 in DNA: TGTGCCAGCAGCTCGGACCCGAGCTCCTACAATGAGCAGTTCTTC. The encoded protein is CASSSDPSSYNEQFF.